This T cell receptor beta chain emerged from a study of cytomegalovirus exposure and HLA in healthy donors. With 60 Vbeta and 13 Jbeta primers, the PCR was carried out. Clones were sequenced by immunoSEQ multiplex PCR, and TCRdb holds only the in-frame ones, with some missing. The sample contains 120,000 to 150,000 clones, over 75% of which appear only once. Study outcomes and limitations: In a later analysis, common viral pathogens appeared linked to several of the most significant clusters.

Germline V gene sequence: CDR1 MGHDK, CDR2 SYGVNS. The V end lost 5 bases, the J end lost 2 bases, and 19 bases lay between the germline ends. The CDR3 contains 16 residues. On this clone itself: Its antigen is still unknown.

This chain joins TRBV25-1 and TRBJ2-7, with TRBD1 as a possible D gene (6 bases). The TCR sequence derives from a female donor in good health and CMV-seronegative. Material for sequencing was PBMCs. CDR3 bases: TGTGCCAGCAGTCCCCGGAGGCGGACAGCAGCCTACGAGCAGTACTTC. This sequence encodes CASSPRRRTAAYEQYF.